The subject of this entry is one TCR beta chain. This clonotype appeared many times. Its binding antigen is unknown. Base qualities are not at hand, and no much larger clone is one base apart. The data were taken from a study of glioma-infiltrating T cells (dated by TCRdb to about 2016). Background on the whole study: TCR alpha- and beta-chain repertoires were sequenced from glioma tissue, non-neoplastic brain tissue and matched peripheral blood mononuclear cells. Three low-grade glioma patients, under ten primary glioblastoma patients and three non-glioma patients contributing non-neoplastic brain tissue were included in the paired cohort. To measure divergence between tissue and blood T-cell populations, each tissue-infiltrating repertoire was compared with the peripheral blood repertoire of the same patient.

TCR alpha and beta CDR3 regions were amplified with the iRepertoire nested amplicon-rescue multiplex PCR (arm-PCR) platform from RNA. For one-step reverse transcription and amplification, 100-400 ng of tissue mRNA or PBMC total RNA was used as input. After bead purification, a secondary multiplex PCR added Illumina adapters, and libraries were gel-purified between 200 and 400 bp. Demultiplexing relied on internal 6-nucleotide barcodes carried by the libraries. Sequencing of libraries was performed on an Illumina MiSeq with 2x220 or 2x250 nucleotide paired-end reads. As for how the authors treated the data: Paired reads were merged using FLASH 1.2.11 and aligned with BWA-MEM to the GRCh37 human genome, and TRA and TRB reads were then extracted. An IMGT-derived reference of cassette sequences and CDR3 motifs, with pseudogenes included, was used for V and J assignment. Three-frame translation of reads was performed, and productive CDR3s were defined as those with a C...FGXG motif and no stop codons. Clonotypes were defined as unique combinations of V-J cassette pair and CDR3 amino acid sequence. Filtering of reads was based on Hamming distance, with the threshold set by the sequence error rate of each sample in mapped regions. The raw public data were reprocessed by TCRdb itself: fastp quality trimming at Q25, MiXCR clonotype calling, in-frame beta chains only. Merged by CDR3 protein, the rows form single entries marked with the most common genes and DNA. These V and J calls originate from TCRdb's pipeline instead of the authors' own analysis. This sample is represented by over 100,000 distinct CDR3 sequences; less than 30% of them were singletons. The top ten clones comprise around 30% of the sample.

The CDR1 and CDR2 encoded by the germline V gene (reference sequence) are MNHNY and SVGAGI. From the cysteine through the phenylalanine, the CDR3 covers 16 amino acids. The only DNA kept is the CDR3, 48 bases in frame from the first base. The germline ends are 10 bases apart after V is trimmed by 0 bases and J by 0 bases. Study-wide conclusions, independent of this receptor: Group comparisons rested on small numbers: three non-neoplastic, three low-grade glioma and fewer than 10 glioblastoma patients. Very few CDR3 sequences were found to be shared between tissue and blood, and this scarcity was attributed to high CDR3 diversity and limited sampling. VJ-independent divergence between tissue and blood was lower than expected in non-neoplastic patients but higher than expected in all gliomas, particularly low-grade gliomas.

This receptor was identified in a human donor with low-grade glioma or glioblastoma, undergoing nonglioma brain surgery, or in good health (not recorded which). What was sequenced was glioma tissue, nonneoplastic brain tissue, or PBMCs (not recorded which). The receptor chain draws on TRBV6-6 and TRBJ2-3; the D gene identity is not certain. In nucleotide form, the sequence is TGTGCCAGCAGTTACTCGAACCAGGACAGCACAGATACGCAGTATTTT. The resulting protein is CASSYSNQDSTDTQYF.